This is a list of T cell receptor beta chains from one sample in a study of blood T cells in healthy people across ages. TCRdb reprocessed the 5' RACE reads via MiXCR and lists one record per CDR3 protein. The table records fewer than 2 million distinct CDR3 sequences, around 40% of them present only once. The sequenced sample was blood. These receptors originate from a human donor in good health. Both conserved end residues are part of each CDR3. D genes are given only for firm matches. Clone size is not always given. Where it is, it says once, few, many or a class for expanded clones.

d_gene: .
j_gene: TRBJ2-7
abundance: few
v_gene: TRBV6-7
CDR3nt: TGTGCCAGCAGTTACTCTTTTGTAGTTCCAGGAACCTACGAGCAGTACTTC
CDR3aa: CASSYSFVVPGTYEQYF

d_gene: .
j_gene: TRBJ2-2
abundance: .
v_gene: TRBV4-3
CDR3nt: TGCGCCAGCAGCCAAGATACCTGGAACGGGGAGCTGTTTTTT
CDR3aa: CASSQDTWNGELFF

d_gene: TRBD2
j_gene: TRBJ2-1
abundance: .
v_gene: TRBV7-2
CDR3nt: TGTGCCAGCAGCTTCAGGCCCTTTGGGGGGGAGACCCAGTTCTTC
CDR3aa: CASSFRPFGGETQFF

d_gene: TRBD2
j_gene: TRBJ2-1
abundance: few
v_gene: TRBV7-2
CDR3nt: TGTGCCAGCCGAGCGGCAGGACTAGCGGGCCGTGAGCAGTTCTTC
CDR3aa: CASRAAGLAGREQFF

d_gene: .
j_gene: TRBJ1-5
abundance: .
v_gene: TRBV6-1
CDR3nt: TGTGCCGGCACGCAGACTGGGGGTAGTCAGCCCCAGCATTTT
CDR3aa: CAGTQTGGSQPQHF

d_gene: .
j_gene: TRBJ1-2
abundance: .
v_gene: TRBV29-1
CDR3nt: TGCAGCGCCGATCCCGAGGCTTCCTATGGCTACACCTTC
CDR3aa: CSADPEASYGYTF

d_gene: .
j_gene: TRBJ2-7
abundance: .
v_gene: TRBV30
CDR3nt: TGTGCCTGGAACCGGAATCATCCGGGCGACGAGCAGTACTTC
CDR3aa: CAWNRNHPGDEQYF

d_gene: .
j_gene: TRBJ1-5
abundance: .
v_gene: TRBV20-1
CDR3nt: TGCAGTGCTAGAGATCATTACAACCAGCCCTGGCATTTT
CDR3aa: CSARDHYNQPWHF

d_gene: .
j_gene: TRBJ1-2
abundance: .
v_gene: TRBV3-1
CDR3nt: TGTGCCAGCAGCCAAGGGTCTGGTACATATGGCTACACCTTC
CDR3aa: CASSQGSGTYGYTF

d_gene: .
j_gene: TRBJ1-2
abundance: many
v_gene: TRBV29-1
CDR3nt: TGCAGCGTGAGAGGCCGGGATTATGGCTACACCTTC
CDR3aa: CSVRGRDYGYTF

d_gene: .
j_gene: TRBJ1-4
abundance: .
v_gene: TRBV7-9
CDR3nt: TGTGCCAGCGAGGGGGCAACTAATGAAAAACTGTTTTTT
CDR3aa: CASEGATNEKLFF

d_gene: .
j_gene: TRBJ1-2
abundance: .
v_gene: TRBV7-6
CDR3nt: TGTGCCAGCAGCTTAGTCGGGGATGGACACTGCTATGGCTACACCTTC
CDR3aa: CASSLVGDGHCYGYTF

d_gene: .
j_gene: TRBJ2-1
abundance: .
v_gene: TRBV7-8
CDR3nt: TGTGCCAGCAGCCCCCGCAGATCGCCGACCTACAATGAGCAGTTCTTC
CDR3aa: CASSPRRSPTYNEQFF

d_gene: TRBD1
j_gene: TRBJ2-5
abundance: .
v_gene: TRBV5-5
CDR3nt: TGTGCCAGCAGCGGGACAGGGGGCTCTAAAGAGACCCAGTACTTC
CDR3aa: CASSGTGGSKETQYF

d_gene: TRBD2
j_gene: TRBJ2-5
abundance: .
v_gene: TRBV20-1
CDR3nt: TGCAGTGCTAGACATGGGACTAGCATAGAGGAGACCCAGTACTTC
CDR3aa: CSARHGTSIEETQYF

d_gene: .
j_gene: TRBJ1-1
abundance: few
v_gene: TRBV5-1
CDR3nt: TGTGCCAGCAGCTTCGGGGGGACGAACACTGAAGCTTTCTTT
CDR3aa: CASSFGGTNTEAFF

d_gene: TRBD1
j_gene: TRBJ2-1
abundance: .
v_gene: TRBV12-3/TRBV12-4
CDR3nt: TGTGCCAGCAGGGCCTCAGGGGGCGTTGAGCAGTTCTTC
CDR3aa: CASRASGGVEQFF

d_gene: .
j_gene: TRBJ1-1
abundance: .
v_gene: TRBV28
CDR3nt: TGTGCCAGCAGAGGGCAACAGGGCATGAACACTGAAGCTTTCTTT
CDR3aa: CASRGQQGMNTEAFF

d_gene: .
j_gene: TRBJ2-7
abundance: few
v_gene: TRBV29-1
CDR3nt: TGCAGCGTTGCGGGACGGACGAACTACGAGCAGTACTTC
CDR3aa: CSVAGRTNYEQYF

d_gene: TRBD1
j_gene: TRBJ1-1
abundance: once
v_gene: TRBV12-3/TRBV12-4
CDR3nt: TGTGCCAGCAGTCCTGGGACAGGCCTTAGGGACACTGAAGCTTTCTTT
CDR3aa: CASSPGTGLRDTEAFF

d_gene: TRBD1
j_gene: TRBJ1-5
abundance: .
v_gene: TRBV7-2
CDR3nt: TGTGCCAGCAGCTTTGGACAGGGGGCTCAGCCCCAGCATTTT
CDR3aa: CASSFGQGAQPQHF

d_gene: .
j_gene: TRBJ1-2
abundance: .
v_gene: TRBV7-9
CDR3nt: TGTGCCAGCAGCTCGGGGGTGACGGTCTACACCTTC
CDR3aa: CASSSGVTVYTF

d_gene: .
j_gene: TRBJ2-5
abundance: once
v_gene: TRBV29-1
CDR3nt: TGCAGCGTTGGGAAAGACCAGGACTTC
CDR3aa: CSVGKDQDF

d_gene: TRBD2
j_gene: TRBJ2-1
abundance: .
v_gene: TRBV20-1
CDR3nt: TGCAGTGCCGTGGGACTAGCGGGGGGGAAATCCTACAATGAGCAGTTCTTC
CDR3aa: CSAVGLAGGKSYNEQFF

d_gene: TRBD2
j_gene: TRBJ2-7
abundance: .
v_gene: TRBV4-2
CDR3nt: TGTGCCAGCAGCCAAGTCTCGGGGGGTATCTACGAGCAGTACTTC
CDR3aa: CASSQVSGGIYEQYF

d_gene: .
j_gene: TRBJ1-5
abundance: .
v_gene: TRBV7-9
CDR3nt: TGTGCCAGCAGTTTATGGAATCAGCCCCAGCATTTT
CDR3aa: CASSLWNQPQHF

d_gene: TRBD2
j_gene: TRBJ2-1
abundance: .
v_gene: TRBV2
CDR3nt: TGTGCCAGCAAGCTTCAGCGGGGGGGGAGTGAGGAGCAGTTCTTC
CDR3aa: CASKLQRGGSEEQFF

d_gene: .
j_gene: TRBJ1-2
abundance: .
v_gene: TRBV5-6
CDR3nt: TGTGCCAGCAGATATGACGAGACCTATGGCTACACCTTC
CDR3aa: CASRYDETYGYTF

d_gene: TRBD2
j_gene: TRBJ2-4
abundance: .
v_gene: TRBV28
CDR3nt: TGTGCCAGCAGTCCTAGCGGGGGTTCCAAAAACATTCAGTACTTC
CDR3aa: CASSPSGGSKNIQYF

d_gene: .
j_gene: TRBJ2-5
abundance: .
v_gene: TRBV6-5
CDR3nt: TGTGCCAGCAGTTACACCGAACAGGGAGTTGGAAAGACCCAGTACTTC
CDR3aa: CASSYTEQGVGKTQYF

d_gene: .
j_gene: TRBJ1-2
abundance: few
v_gene: TRBV15
CDR3nt: TGTGCCACCAGATCGACGCGGGAGGGTAACTATGGCTACACCTTC
CDR3aa: CATRSTREGNYGYTF

d_gene: .
j_gene: TRBJ1-2
abundance: few
v_gene: TRBV9
CDR3nt: TGTGCCAGCACCGCCCTTGGTGAGGGCACCTATGGCTACACCTTC
CDR3aa: CASTALGEGTYGYTF

d_gene: .
j_gene: TRBJ1-4
abundance: .
v_gene: TRBV27
CDR3nt: TGTGCCAGCAAACCCATCGGGGACATTAATGAAAAACTGTTTTTT
CDR3aa: CASKPIGDINEKLFF

d_gene: .
j_gene: TRBJ1-2
abundance: .
v_gene: TRBV2
CDR3nt: TGTGCCAGCAGTGACAGCGCGATCTATGGCTACACCTTC
CDR3aa: CASSDSAIYGYTF

d_gene: .
j_gene: TRBJ1-1
abundance: .
v_gene: TRBV20-1
CDR3nt: TGCAGTGCCCGGACTCAGTCCCCCTTCCACCCTGAAGCTTTCTTT
CDR3aa: CSARTQSPFHPEAFF

d_gene: TRBD1
j_gene: TRBJ2-7
abundance: many
v_gene: TRBV9
CDR3nt: TGTGCCAGCAGCCTAACAGGGGGCGCAAACTACGAGCAGTACTTC
CDR3aa: CASSLTGGANYEQYF

d_gene: .
j_gene: TRBJ2-7
abundance: .
v_gene: TRBV7-2
CDR3nt: TGTGCCAGCAGCTTAGATGGATCTGACTACGAGCAGTACTTC
CDR3aa: CASSLDGSDYEQYF

d_gene: .
j_gene: TRBJ2-6
abundance: many
v_gene: TRBV6-6
CDR3nt: TGTGCCAGCAGTTACTTAGGCGTCTCTGGGGCCAACGTCCTGACTTTC
CDR3aa: CASSYLGVSGANVLTF

d_gene: .
j_gene: TRBJ1-1
abundance: once
v_gene: TRBV7-2
CDR3nt: TGTGCCAGCTGCTTAGCGGGGGTAGGGTTGACTGAAGCTTTCTTT
CDR3aa: CASCLAGVGLTEAFF

d_gene: .
j_gene: TRBJ2-7
abundance: .
v_gene: TRBV20-1
CDR3nt: TGCAGTGCTAGGGTCCCCGGCGGTGAGGGGTTCTACAATGAGCAGTACTTC
CDR3aa: CSARVPGGEGFYNEQYF

d_gene: .
j_gene: TRBJ1-3
abundance: few
v_gene: TRBV20-1
CDR3nt: TGCAGTGCTAGAGATCCGGGAGAAAGTGGAAACACCATATATTTT
CDR3aa: CSARDPGESGNTIYF

d_gene: .
j_gene: TRBJ2-5
abundance: many
v_gene: TRBV21-1
CDR3nt: TGTGCCAGCAGCAAAGCAGTAAAAGGAGGGGGGGAGACCCAGTACTTC
CDR3aa: CASSKAVKGGGETQYF

d_gene: .
j_gene: TRBJ1-2
abundance: .
v_gene: TRBV6-1
CDR3nt: TGTGCCAGCAGTGAAGCGGTCAGCGGAGTAAGGGGCTACACCTTC
CDR3aa: CASSEAVSGVRGYTF

d_gene: .
j_gene: TRBJ1-5
abundance: .
v_gene: TRBV20-1
CDR3nt: TGCAGTGCCGGGACGGCCTTTCTCAATCAGCCCCAGCATTTT
CDR3aa: CSAGTAFLNQPQHF

d_gene: .
j_gene: TRBJ2-4
abundance: many
v_gene: TRBV29-1
CDR3nt: TGCAGCGTTGAAAATCGGGGGGCTAACATTCAGTACTTC
CDR3aa: CSVENRGANIQYF

d_gene: .
j_gene: TRBJ1-2
abundance: .
v_gene: TRBV28
CDR3nt: TGTGCCAGCAGTGCCTCAGGGGACGGCTACACCTTC
CDR3aa: CASSASGDGYTF